Reported below is one TCR beta chain. Its antigen is not known. This sample is drawn from a study of cytomegalovirus exposure and HLA in healthy donors. Findings and limits, study-wide: The authors confirmed in vitro that a few CMV-associated chains were specific for CMV antigens. Some TCR beta chains (roughly 150 of them) were listed as cytomegalovirus-associated. The classifier reportedly diagnosed cytomegalovirus status with high specificity and sensitivity.

Profiled with immunoSEQ multiplex PCR; TCRdb holds only in-frame clones, not every one. The sample contains around 150,000 clones, nearly 90% of which appear only once. The donors were members of the roughly 120-subject validation cohort (separate from the approximately 670-subject first cohort). The germline V and J ends were trimmed by 3 bases and 4 bases, with 10 bases remaining between them. This CDR3 has 14 amino acids. Germline V CDR1 and CDR2: SGHTA, FQGNSA. Sequences were obtained from PBMCs. This receptor was identified in a young woman in good health and CMV-seropositive. The chain is built from TRBV7-2 and TRBJ1-5; no definite D call. CDR3 amino acids: CASSLSTFNQPQHF. Written as DNA, the CDR3 is TGTGCCAGCAGCTTGAGTACTTTTAATCAGCCCCAGCATTTT.